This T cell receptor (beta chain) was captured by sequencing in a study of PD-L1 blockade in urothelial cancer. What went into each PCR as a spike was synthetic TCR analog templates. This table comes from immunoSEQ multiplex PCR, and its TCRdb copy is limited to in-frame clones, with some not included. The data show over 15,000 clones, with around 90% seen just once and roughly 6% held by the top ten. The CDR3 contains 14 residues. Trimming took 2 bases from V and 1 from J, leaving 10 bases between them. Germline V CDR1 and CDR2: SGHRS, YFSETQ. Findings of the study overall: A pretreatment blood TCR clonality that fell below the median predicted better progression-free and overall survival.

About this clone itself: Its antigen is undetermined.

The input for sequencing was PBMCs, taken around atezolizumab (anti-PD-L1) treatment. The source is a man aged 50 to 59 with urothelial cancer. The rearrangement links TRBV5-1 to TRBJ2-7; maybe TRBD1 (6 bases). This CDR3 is CASSFDRTSYEQYF. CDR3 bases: TGCGCCAGCAGCTTCGACAGGACATCCTACGAGCAGTACTTC.